This note documents a single T cell receptor (beta chain) sequence. This sample is drawn from a study of cytomegalovirus exposure and HLA in healthy donors. At the level of the study: The Caucasian-associated ancestry cluster held around 76% of around 380 genotyped donors.

The PCR contained 60 Vbeta and 13 Jbeta primers. The method was immunoSEQ multiplex PCR; TCRdb's version includes in-frame clones alone and lacks a portion of them. The sample lists some 190,000 clones, about 76% occurring once. Trimming cost V 0 bases and J 8 bases, with 11 bases left between them. CDR3 length equals 15 residues. Germline CDR1 PRHDT, CDR2 FYEKMQ (reference sequence). This TCR derives from a woman aged 45-59 years in good health and CMV-seronegative. The V and J genes are TRBV13 and TRBJ1-6; possibly TRBD1 for D (5 bases). The material sequenced was PBMCs. This chain's CDR3 is CASSLGGASDSPLHF. The CDR3 coding sequence is TGTGCCAGCAGCTTAGGTGGGGCAAGTGATTCACCCCTCCACTTT.